The 23 T cell receptor beta chains below all came from one sample that was sequenced in a study of blood T cells in healthy people across ages. Next came a second PCR, run for about 6 to 12 cycles, which used a sample-barcoded 5' primer along with a J-beta primer mix. One entry per CDR3 protein, called by TCRdb with MiXCR from the 5' RACE reads. There are 700,000 to 900,000 distinct CDR3 sequences in the sample; around a quarter occur only once, and 3% lies in the top ten. In addition, the sample was reused for a study of T cells of mothers and their children.

Sequencing was performed on blood. These receptors were obtained from a boy aged 5-17 years in good health.

This clonotype was seen at least ten times. The chain carries TRBV20-1 and TRBJ2-5; a possible D gene is TRBD1 (5 bases). Germline CDR1 reads DFQATT; CDR2 reads SNEGSKA (reference sequence). The length of the CDR3 is 14 residues. CDR3 sequence (DNA): TGCAGCGTCCTGATGTCCAATAGGGGTGAGACCCAGTACTTC. This encodes CSVLMSNRGETQYF.

The chain has TRBV6-4 and TRBJ2-5; 9 bases match TRBD1. J was trimmed by 5 bases and V by 3 bases; bases with no gene match: 7. The CDR3 loop spans 15 amino acids. Germline V lookup: CDR1 MRHNA, CDR2 SNTAGT. CDR3 sequence (DNA): TGTGCCAGCAGTGAGCAACAGGGGGCGAGGGAGACCCAGTACTTC. This translates into CASSEQQGARETQYF.

V is TRBV12-3 or TRBV12-4 and J is TRBJ1-4; no firm D call. V was pared by 5 bases and J by 4 bases, with 11 bases between. The CDR3 length is 14 residues. In nucleotides, the CDR3 is TGTGCCAGCAGTCCCCGACGGATTAATGAAAAACTGTTTTTT. It yields the protein CASSPRRINEKLFF.

This clonotype was counted many times. The chain employs TRBV5-1 and TRBJ2-3, with 10 bases fitting TRBD1. The CDR3 is 15 residues long. Germline assignment: CDR1 SGHRS and CDR2 YFSETQ. Trimming took 4 bases from V and 5 from J; bases not matched to a gene: 7. The CDR3 nucleotides are TGCGCCAGCAGCGCCGGGACAGGGGAGGTAGATACGCAGTATTTT. Translated: CASSAGTGEVDTQYF.

This clonotype came up a few times. The chain has TRBV12-3 or TRBV12-4 and TRBJ1-2; 7 bases are shared with TRBD1. V shed 6 bases and J 0 bases; nucleotides not matched to a gene: 7. This CDR3 contains 15 residues. The CDR3 sequence: CASSRMGQPNYGYTF. CDR3 nucleotides: TGTGCCAGCAGCCGTATGGGACAGCCTAACTATGGCTACACCTTC.

The chain couples TRBV19 to TRBJ2-5; 14 nucleotides line up with TRBD2. Matching the DNA end better, TRBJ2-7 makes the J call doubtful. The CDR3 has 16 residues. Germline V gene lookup returns CDR1 LNHDA and CDR2 SQIVND (reference sequence). The CDR3 nucleotides read TGTGCCAGTAGTACCGGACTAGCGGGGGGCACCTACGAGCAGTACTTC. Protein sequence: CASSTGLAGGTYEQYF.

The chain is built from TRBV20-1 and TRBJ1-4; D is ambiguous. The V gene lost 5 bases and the J gene lost 8 bases, with 15 bases spanning the gap. The CDR3 sequence is 13 residues long. Germline CDR1 and CDR2: DFQATT and SNEGSKA (reference sequence). In nucleotides, the CDR3 is TGCAGTGCTCCCACCCGGCCCCGGGAAAAACTGTTTTTT. This gives the protein CSAPTRPREKLFF.

The gene calls are TRBV5-1 and TRBJ2-4, with TRBD2 matching 7 bases. The V segment lost 0 bases and the J segment 9 bases; nucleotides outside the gene matches: 9. The CDR3 has 15 amino acids. Per the germline V gene, CDR1 is SGHRS and CDR2 is YFSETQ. This CDR3 is CASSLDWDRTSIQYF. The CDR3 nucleotides read TGCGCCAGCAGCTTGGACTGGGATCGGACTAGCATTCAGTACTTC.

V usage is TRBV10-1 and J usage is TRBJ2-5; 10 nucleotides line up with TRBD1. The V gene end was trimmed by 0 bases and the J gene end by 1 base; junction bases not matched to a gene: 2. In germline, CDR1 is WNHNN, CDR2 SYGVQD (reference sequence). The CDR3 has 16 amino acids. Here the CDR3 reads CASSESGDRGQETQYF. The DNA of the CDR3 is TGCGCCAGCAGTGAGTCGGGGGACAGGGGCCAAGAGACCCAGTACTTC.

This chain uses TRBV12-5 with TRBJ1-1; no reliable D call. CDR1 and CDR2 from the germline V gene are LGHNT and FRNRAP. This CDR3 has 17 amino acids. V lost 0 bases and J lost 0, with 14 bases in between. The CDR3 is CASGLVVRGPMNTEAFF. CDR3 DNA: TGTGCTAGTGGTTTGGTAGTTAGAGGGCCGATGAACACTGAAGCTTTCTTT.

This clonotype turned up a few times. The CDR3 is CASSMSREETQYF. The CDR3 DNA sequence: TGTGCCAGTAGTATGTCACGGGAGGAGACCCAGTACTTC. V is TRBV19 and J is TRBJ2-5; TRBD2 might be the D (6 bases). CDR1 is LNHDA and CDR2 is SQIVND in the germline V gene (reference sequence). Trimming removed 3 bases from V and 5 bases from J, with 10 bases in between. The CDR3 totals 13 residues.

This clonotype was picked up a small number of times. This sequence joins TRBV25-1 and TRBJ1-4, with D unclear. Germline loops: CDR1 MGHDK, CDR2 SYGVNS. V gave up 2 bases and J gave up 8 bases, with 15 bases separating them. CDR3 length equals 15 residues. The CDR3 reads CASSEVGGFGEKLFF. CDR3 coding DNA: TGTGCCAGCAGTGAAGTCGGAGGGTTTGGCGAAAAACTGTTTTTT.

This clonotype has a handful of counts. The chain couples TRBV5-1 to TRBJ2-6; tentatively, D is TRBD1 (6 bases). CDR1 SGHRS and CDR2 YFSETQ come from the germline V gene. This CDR3 has 20 amino acids. The V end lost 3 bases, the J end lost 0 bases, and 22 bases lay between the germline ends. The CDR3, as DNA: TGCGCCAGCAGCTACCTACCTTTCGGGACACAGAGCTCTGGGGCCAACGTCCTGACTTTC. Translating gives CASSYLPFGTQSSGANVLTF.

This clonotype was detected many times. The chain couples TRBV5-1 to TRBJ2-1, with D tentatively TRBD1 (6 bases). V was pared by 0 bases and J by 4 bases, with 8 bases between. CDR3 size: 14 residues. CDR1 is SGHRS, CDR2 YFSETQ, per germline. CDR3 region: CASSLGTEYNEQFF. Written as DNA, the CDR3 is TGCGCCAGCAGCTTGGGGACAGAATACAATGAGCAGTTCTTC.

The chain combines TRBV7-2 with TRBJ1-4; 12 positions agree with TRBD1. The V gene end was trimmed by 5 bases and the J gene end by 6 bases; junction bases not matched to a gene: 1. Germline V CDR1 and CDR2: SGHTA, FQGNSA. The CDR3 covers 14 residues. The CDR3 loop is CASSRDRGHEKLFF. In nucleotides, the CDR3 is TGTGCCAGCAGCCGGGACAGGGGGCATGAAAAACTGTTTTTT.

The chain links TRBV18 to TRBJ2-5; weak D call: TRBD2 (5 bases). This CDR3 spans 13 amino acids. V shed 1 base and J shed 11 bases, with 14 bases lying between them. Germline CDR1 is KGHSH and CDR2 is LQKENI. CDR3 bases: TGTGCCAGCTCACCACTGGGCAGTGGGGAGCAGTACTTC. This codes for CASSPLGSGEQYF.

This clonotype came up a few times. The CDR3 region is CASSASGNQETQYF. CDR3 sequence (DNA): TGTGCCAGCAGCGCTTCAGGAAATCAAGAGACCCAGTACTTC. V gene TRBV9 combines with J gene TRBJ2-7, with D unresolved. The last part of the DNA fits TRBJ2-5 better; the J call may be wrong. CDR1 SGDLS and CDR2 YYNGEE come from the germline V gene. The CDR3 spans 14 residues.

V and J are TRBV18 and TRBJ2-3, with a weak D call TRBD1 (5 bases). The CDR3 has 14 residues. Germline loops: CDR1 KGHSH, CDR2 LQKENI. V gave up 5 bases and J gave up 2 bases, with 11 bases separating them. The CDR3 sequence: CASSARADTDTQYF. The CDR3 nucleotides read TGTGCCAGCTCAGCCAGGGCTGACACAGATACGCAGTATTTT.

This clonotype was seen a handful of times. V gene TRBV7-9 combines with J gene TRBJ2-1; D is tentatively TRBD1 or TRBD2 (5 bases each). The CDR3 is made up of 15 amino acids. Trimming cost V 5 bases and J 5 bases, with 16 bases left between them. Germline assignment: CDR1 SEHNR and CDR2 FQNEAQ (reference sequence). The CDR3 here is CASSAPRDVHNEQFF. The CDR3 region has the DNA TGTGCCAGCAGCGCACCTCGGGACGTACACAATGAGCAGTTCTTC.

CDR3 loop: CSALWAGETQYF. CDR3 nucleotides: TGCAGCGCCCTGTGGGCGGGAGAGACCCAGTACTTC. The chain couples TRBV29-1 to TRBJ2-5; TRBD2 might be the D (5 bases). V lost 7 bases and J lost 4, with 13 bases in between. The length of the CDR3 is 12 residues. Germline assignment: CDR1 SQVTM and CDR2 ANQGSEA.

This clonotype was seen more than once but under ten times. The V call is TRBV6-5, the J call TRBJ1-5, with 9 bases aligning to TRBD1. This CDR3 is 15 amino acids long. Trimming took 6 bases from V and 1 from J; bases not matched to a gene: 4. Germline V CDR1 and CDR2: MNHEY, SVGAGI. This CDR3 reads CASRTDRGSNQPQHF. CDR3 nucleotide sequence: TGTGCCAGCAGAACGGACAGGGGAAGCAATCAGCCCCAGCATTTT.

This clonotype was counted only a few times. The chain is built from TRBV20-1 and TRBJ2-3; no reliable D call. V was pared by 3 bases and J by 5 bases, with 15 bases between. Germline V gives CDR1 DFQATT, CDR2 SNEGSKA (reference sequence). CDR3 size: 14 residues. CDR3 loop: CSASPAPGVDTQYF. CDR3 DNA sequence: TGCAGTGCTAGCCCCGCTCCGGGCGTAGATACGCAGTATTTT.

Only a few counts were recorded for this clonotype. The chain employs TRBV2 and TRBJ2-7, with TRBD2 matching 8 bases. The J segment lost 4 bases and the V segment lost 5 bases, leaving 7 bases of the junction unmatched. The CDR3 length is 14 residues. CDR1 and CDR2 from the germline V gene are SNHLY and FYNNEI. The CDR3 sequence: CASSRRGEDYEQYF. The CDR3 DNA is TGTGCCAGCAGTCGGCGGGGGGAAGATTACGAGCAGTACTTC.